These 17 T cell receptor beta chains originate from one sample sequenced in a study of shared clonotypes between healthy human individuals. Sequencing was performed with immunoSEQ multiplex PCR; in TCRdb, only in-frame clones are kept and a portion is missing. The sample has about 1.1 million clones; 75% to 85% are singletons. Specimen: memory CD4+ T cells from PBMCs. Subset: CD45RA-negative fraction. The receptors were gathered from a man aged 18 to 30 in good health. Some clones in this sample may be carry-over from other donors' samples.

At least ten counts were recorded for this clone. This chain joins TRBV5-8 and TRBJ2-7; D not certain. CDR3 size: 13 residues. V shed 0 bases and J shed 9 bases, with 13 bases lying between them. Germline loops: CDR1 SGHTS, CDR2 YDEGEE. The CDR3 region has the DNA TGTGCCAGCAGCTTGGAGATCGGCCCAAGGCAGTACTTC. Its protein product is CASSLEIGPRQYF.

The chain links TRBV5-1 to TRBJ2-2; no definite D call. V lost 6 bases to trimming and J lost 4 bases, with 13 bases between them. Germline assignment: CDR1 SGHRS and CDR2 YFSETQ. The CDR3 totals 14 residues. The CDR3 sequence: CASTPTFSTGELFF. The CDR3 DNA reads as TGCGCCAGCACCCCCACGTTTTCCACCGGGGAGCTGTTTTTT.

This chain connects TRBV5-6 to TRBJ2-7; 10 positions match TRBD1. The CDR3 contains 14 residues. The V gene's germline CDR1 is SGHDT and CDR2 YYEEEE. Trimming cost V 2 bases and J 2 bases; bases outside gene matches: 1. This CDR3 is CASSFGTGAYEQYF. The CDR3 nucleotides read TGTGCCAGCAGCTTCGGGACAGGGGCCTACGAGCAGTACTTC.

In regard to this clone: A far larger clone is a single base away, which makes a read error likely. The rearrangement joins TRBV18 to TRBJ1-2; weak D call: TRBD1 (5 bases). Per germline, CDR1 KGHSH and CDR2 LQKENI. The CDR3 loop spans 17 amino acids. CDR3: CTSSPPSLGRGPYGYTF. CDR3 sequence (DNA): TGTACCAGCTCACCACCGTCACTTGGACGGGGCCCCTATGGCTACACCTTC. Looking up the rest from reference TRBV18 and TRBJ1-2 gives the full variable domain: NAGVMQNPRHLVRRRGQEARLRCSPMKGHSHVYWYRQLPEEGLKFMVYLQKENIIDESGMPKERFSAEFPKEGPSILRIQQVVRGDSAAYFCTSSPPSLGRGPYGYTFGSGTRLTVV.

The chain uses TRBV18 and TRBJ2-1; unclear D gene. CDR1 and CDR2 (germline): KGHSH, LQKENI. Trimming left V 3 bases short and J 9 bases short, with 18 bases between. The CDR3 spans 15 residues. The DNA for the CDR3 is TGTGCCAGCTCACCCCTTGGGTCACGAACGATTGAGCAGTTCTTC. Residues: CASSPLGSRTIEQFF.

The genes are TRBV29-1 and TRBJ2-3; 8 bases are shared with TRBD2. Trimming took 1 base from V and 0 from J; bases not matched to a gene: 3. The CDR3 is 15 amino acids. CDR1 and CDR2 (germline): SQVTM, ANQGSEA. DNA of the CDR3: TGCAGCGTTGAAGGGTCTAGCGGGAGCACAGATACGCAGTATTTT. Translation gives CSVEGSSGSTDTQYF.

Only one count was recorded for this clone. This chain links TRBV27 with TRBJ1-2; D is uncertain. The germline V gene encodes CDR1 MNHEY and CDR2 SMNVEV (reference sequence). V lost 4 bases, J lost 6 bases, and 9 bases lay in between. CDR3 length equals 12 residues. CDR3 in amino acids: CASSSGLHGYTF. CDR3 sequence (DNA): TGTGCCAGCAGTTCAGGACTACATGGCTACACCTTC.

The rearrangement joins TRBV4-3 to TRBJ1-2, with 8 nucleotides matching TRBD1. Germline CDR1 and CDR2: LGHNA and YSLEER. V lost 0 bases, J lost 7 bases, and 7 bases stayed unmatched. There are 15 residues in the CDR3. The CDR3 nucleotides read TGCGCCAGCAGCCAAGATTTAGGACAGGGTCTTGGCTACACCTTC. It yields the protein CASSQDLGQGLGYTF.

The genes are TRBV30 and TRBJ1-1; D is undetermined. Between the trimmed V and J ends, which lost 4 bases and 7 bases, there was a span of 10 bases. There are 11 residues in the CDR3. Germline CDR1 GTSNPN, CDR2 SVGIG (reference sequence). CDR3 sequence: CAWTGAFEAFF. CDR3 in DNA: TGTGCCTGGACAGGCGCCTTTGAAGCTTTCTTT. Variable domain in full (rest from reference TRBV30 and TRBJ1-1): SQTIHQWPATLVQPVGSPLSLECTVEGTSNPNLYWYRQAAGRGLQLLFYSVGIGQISSEVPQNLSASRPQDRQFILSSKKLLLSDSGFYLCAWTGAFEAFFGQGTRLTVV.

The chain combines TRBV7-8 with TRBJ1-4, with D uncertain. Germline V gene data show CDR1 as SGHVS and CDR2 as FQNEAQ. The CDR3 runs to 18 residues. V dropped 4 bases and J dropped 0 bases, with 18 bases sitting between them. The CDR3 protein is CASSSLPGIIATNEKLFF. The CDR3 bases are TGTGCCAGCAGCTCTCTTCCCGGGATAATTGCAACTAATGAAAAACTGTTTTTT.

The chain has TRBV4-1 and TRBJ2-7; the D gene is possibly TRBD1 (5 bases). Germline V CDR1 and CDR2: MGHRA, YSYEKL. The V gene lost 3 bases and the J gene lost 2 bases, with 14 bases spanning the gap. The CDR3 has 15 residues. CDR3 residues: CASSQRQYGPYEQYF. CDR3 bases: TGCGCCAGCAGCCAGCGACAGTACGGCCCCTACGAGCAGTACTTC.

Here the CDR3 DNA reads TGTGCCAGCAGCGGCAAGGCAGGGAGAGGCTACACCTTC. Encoded protein: CASSGKAGRGYTF. The J gene is TRBJ1-2, the V gene TRBV6-6; D is possibly TRBD1 (5 bases). Trimming took off 6 bases at V and 8 bases at J, with 16 bases between the two ends. The CDR3 totals 13 residues. The V gene's germline CDR1 is MNHNY and CDR2 SVGAGI (reference sequence).

The chain recombines TRBV5-4 with TRBJ2-7; D might be TRBD1 (7 bases). Germline values: CDR1 SGHNT, CDR2 YYREEE (reference sequence). V was trimmed by 6 bases and J by 3 bases, leaving 16 bases between them. The CDR3 extends over 14 amino acids. CDR3 DNA: TGTGCCAGCACCCGCCAGGGGGGCGACTACGAGCAGTACTTC. This gives the protein CASTRQGGDYEQYF.

This clone was seen only once. This chain links TRBV28 with TRBJ2-7, with D possibly being TRBD2 (7 bases). The CDR3 extends over 14 amino acids. Trimming shortened V by 8 bases and J by 7 bases, and 21 bases separated the two germline ends. The germline V gene has CDR1 MDHEN and CDR2 SYDVKM. CDR3 residues: CASGRGGGAREQYF. The CDR3 DNA reads TGTGCCAGCGGCCGAGGGGGGGGCGCGAGGGAGCAGTACTTC.

The chain recombines TRBV20-1 with TRBJ2-7; D gene uncertain. Germline V gives CDR1 DFQATT, CDR2 SNEGSKA (reference sequence). Trimming stripped 6 bases from V and 7 bases from J, with 13 bases between. This CDR3 is 11 amino acids long. The CDR3 coding sequence is TGCAGTGCCCACCGGTTTATGGAGCAGTACTTC. Residues: CSAHRFMEQYF.

The CDR3 region has the DNA TGTGCCAGCTCATCCAGACAGGACGACTCTGGAAACACCATATATTTT. It is translated as CASSSRQDDSGNTIYF. This sequence joins TRBV18 and TRBJ1-3; D is perhaps TRBD1 (6 bases). From germline, CDR1 is KGHSH and CDR2 LQKENI. The CDR3 sequence is 16 residues long. Deletions cut 5 bases from V and 0 bases from J, with 14 bases between.

A remark on this clone: In the same sample, other DNA sequences code for this CDR3. The chain links TRBV28 to TRBJ1-2; weak D call: TRBD1 (6 bases). Germline V gives CDR1 MDHEN, CDR2 SYDVKM. Trimming shortened V by 6 bases and J by 8 bases, and 16 bases separated the two germline ends. This CDR3 is built from 13 residues. CDR3 in amino acids: CASSPGGPPGYTF. The DNA for the CDR3 is TGTGCCAGCAGCCCCGGGGGCCCGCCGGGCTACACCTTC.